This T cell receptor beta chain was documented in a study of beta chain features in type 1 diabetes. Study overall: Cell yields, age and gender were similar between patients and healthy donors. Study observations and caveats: Insertions at VDJ junctions were less frequent in type 1 diabetes patients. These patients also deleted more nucleotides at the same junctions.

Donors underwent one heparinised blood draw, about 120 mL on average. All of the sorted populations showed purity greater than 95%. This clone occurred a few times. Its antigen is as yet unknown. The investigators reverse transcribed all of the isolated RNA, so they sequenced expressed TCRB transcripts. Generated by immunoSEQ multiplex PCR, the TCRdb table keeps only in-frame clones and is missing some. The data show 860,000 or so clones, with roughly 16% seen just once and about 0.02% held by the top ten. The junction had 5 bases not matched to a gene; V was cut back by 4 bases and J by 2 bases. Germline CDR1 SGHNT, CDR2 YYREEE (reference sequence). The CDR3 is made up of 14 amino acids.

The genes are TRBV5-4 and TRBJ1-1; TRBD1 agrees at 7 bases. Sample: naive CD4+ T cells from blood. This TCR derives from a young woman in good health. The CDR3 bases are TGTGCCAGCAGCCGGGACAGACGAAACACTGAAGCTTTCTTT. It specifies CASSRDRRNTEAFF.